This record covers a single T cell receptor (beta chain). The germline V gene encodes CDR1 SGHVS and CDR2 FNYEAQ. Trimming removed 5 bases at V and 0 bases at J, with 11 bases between. The CDR3 spans 14 residues. Synthesis of TCR cDNA relied on 5'RACE template switching, which attached a universal primer site and UMIs. TCRdb called the 5' RACE reads again in MiXCR, with one record for every CDR3 protein. Of about 52,000 distinct CDR3 sequences listed, approximately 6.6% are singletons. This sample is part of a study of T cells after yellow fever vaccination. Whole-study results and caveats: Sorted repertoires could include abundant contaminating clonotypes from bulk cells. Boosting was followed by the reappearance of most primary-vaccination clones (approximately 97% CD4, about 88% CD8). Compared with primary, the secondary response was weaker and peaked at day 5, not 15.

This receptor was identified in a man aged 18 to 29 who received the YFV17D yellow fever vaccine. The material sequenced was CD8+ T cells not binding an NS4B(214-222) dextramer, sorted from PBMCs, taken roughly 47 days after the first yellow fever vaccination. The V gene is TRBV7-6, the J gene TRBJ2-7; the D gene is possibly TRBD1 (6 bases). CDR3 in amino acids: CASSNVGGSYEQYF. CDR3 coding DNA: TGTGCCAGCAGCAACGTAGGGGGCTCCTACGAGCAGTACTTC.